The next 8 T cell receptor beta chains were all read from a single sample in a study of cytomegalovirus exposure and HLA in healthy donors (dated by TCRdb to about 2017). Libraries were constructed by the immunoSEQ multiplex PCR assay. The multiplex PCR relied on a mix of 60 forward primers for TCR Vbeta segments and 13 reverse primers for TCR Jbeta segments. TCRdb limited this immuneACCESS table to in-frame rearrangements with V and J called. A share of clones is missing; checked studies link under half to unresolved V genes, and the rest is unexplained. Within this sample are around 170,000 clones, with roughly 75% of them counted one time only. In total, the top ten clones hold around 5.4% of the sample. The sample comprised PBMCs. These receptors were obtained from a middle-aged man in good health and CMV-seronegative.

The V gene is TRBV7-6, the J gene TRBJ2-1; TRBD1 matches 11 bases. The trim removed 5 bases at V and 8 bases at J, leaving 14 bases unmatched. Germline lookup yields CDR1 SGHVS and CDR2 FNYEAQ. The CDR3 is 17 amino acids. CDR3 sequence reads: CASSRPPGDRGLDEQFF. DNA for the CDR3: TGTGCCAGCAGCAGGCCCCCTGGGGACAGGGGGTTGGATGAGCAGTTCTTC.

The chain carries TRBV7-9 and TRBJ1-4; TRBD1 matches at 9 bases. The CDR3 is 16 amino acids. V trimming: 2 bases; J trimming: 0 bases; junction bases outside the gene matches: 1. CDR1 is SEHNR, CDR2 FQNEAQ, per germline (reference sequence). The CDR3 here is CASSLRTGATNEKLFF. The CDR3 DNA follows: TGTGCCAGCAGCTTACGGACAGGGGCAACTAATGAAAAACTGTTTTTT.

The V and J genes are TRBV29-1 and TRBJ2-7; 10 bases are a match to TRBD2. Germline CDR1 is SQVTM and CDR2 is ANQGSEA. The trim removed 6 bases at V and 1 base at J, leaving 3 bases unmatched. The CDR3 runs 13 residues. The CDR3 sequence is CSVGTSASYEQYF. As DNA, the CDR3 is TGCAGCGTAGGGACTAGCGCTTCCTACGAGCAGTACTTC.

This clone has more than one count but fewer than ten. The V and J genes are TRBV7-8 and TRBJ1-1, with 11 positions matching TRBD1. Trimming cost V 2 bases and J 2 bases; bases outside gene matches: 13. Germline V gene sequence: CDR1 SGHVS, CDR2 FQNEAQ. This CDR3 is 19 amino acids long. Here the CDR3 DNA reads TGTGCCAGCAGCTTAAGGGAGCGAGGGGGACAGGGGGTCAACACTGAAGCTTTCTTT. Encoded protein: CASSLRERGGQGVNTEAFF.

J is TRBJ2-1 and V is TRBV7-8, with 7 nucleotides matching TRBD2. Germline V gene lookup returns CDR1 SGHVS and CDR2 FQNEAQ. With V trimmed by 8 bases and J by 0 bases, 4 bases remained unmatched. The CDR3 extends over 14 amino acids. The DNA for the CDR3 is TGTGCCAGCGAGACGGGGGGCTCCTACAATGAGCAGTTCTTC. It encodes CASETGGSYNEQFF.

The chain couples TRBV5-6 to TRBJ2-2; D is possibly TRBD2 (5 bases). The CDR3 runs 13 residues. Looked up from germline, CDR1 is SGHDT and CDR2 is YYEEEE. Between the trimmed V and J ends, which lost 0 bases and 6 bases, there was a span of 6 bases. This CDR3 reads CASSLEEAGELFF. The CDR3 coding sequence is TGTGCCAGCAGCTTGGAGGAGGCCGGGGAGCTGTTTTTT.

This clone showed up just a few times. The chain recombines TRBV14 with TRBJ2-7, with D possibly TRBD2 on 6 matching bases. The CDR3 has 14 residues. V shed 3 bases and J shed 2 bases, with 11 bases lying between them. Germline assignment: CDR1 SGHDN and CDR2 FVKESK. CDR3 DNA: TGTGCCAGCAGCCACGGGACGGGAGCCTACGAGCAGTACTTC. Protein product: CASSHGTGAYEQYF.

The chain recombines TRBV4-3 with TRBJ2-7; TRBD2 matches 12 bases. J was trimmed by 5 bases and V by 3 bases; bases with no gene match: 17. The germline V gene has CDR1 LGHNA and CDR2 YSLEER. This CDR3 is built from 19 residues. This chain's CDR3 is CASSHETSPSGGAENEQYF. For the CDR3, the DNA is TGCGCCAGCAGCCACGAAACGTCTCCTAGCGGGGGGGCCGAGAACGAGCAGTACTTC.